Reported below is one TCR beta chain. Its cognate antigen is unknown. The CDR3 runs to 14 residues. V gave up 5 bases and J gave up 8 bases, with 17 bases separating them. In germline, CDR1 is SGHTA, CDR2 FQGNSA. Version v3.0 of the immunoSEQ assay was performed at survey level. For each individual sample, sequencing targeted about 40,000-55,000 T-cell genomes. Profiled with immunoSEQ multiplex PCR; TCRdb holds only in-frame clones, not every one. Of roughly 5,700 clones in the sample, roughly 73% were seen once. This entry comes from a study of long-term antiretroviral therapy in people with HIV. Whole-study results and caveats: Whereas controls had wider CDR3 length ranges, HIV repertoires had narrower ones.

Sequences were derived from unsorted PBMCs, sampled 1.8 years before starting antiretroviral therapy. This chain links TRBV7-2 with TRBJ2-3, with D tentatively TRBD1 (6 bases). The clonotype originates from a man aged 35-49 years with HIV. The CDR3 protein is CASSPRTVWATQYF. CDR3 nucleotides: TGTGCCAGCAGCCCCCGGACAGTTTGGGCTACGCAGTATTTT. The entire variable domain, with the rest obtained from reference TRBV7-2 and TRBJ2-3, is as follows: GAGVSQSPSNKVTEKGKDVELRCDPISGHTALYWYRQSLGQGLEFLIYFQGNSAPDKSGLPSDRFSAERTGGSVSTLTIQRTQQEDSAVYLCASSPRTVWATQYFGPGTRLTVL.